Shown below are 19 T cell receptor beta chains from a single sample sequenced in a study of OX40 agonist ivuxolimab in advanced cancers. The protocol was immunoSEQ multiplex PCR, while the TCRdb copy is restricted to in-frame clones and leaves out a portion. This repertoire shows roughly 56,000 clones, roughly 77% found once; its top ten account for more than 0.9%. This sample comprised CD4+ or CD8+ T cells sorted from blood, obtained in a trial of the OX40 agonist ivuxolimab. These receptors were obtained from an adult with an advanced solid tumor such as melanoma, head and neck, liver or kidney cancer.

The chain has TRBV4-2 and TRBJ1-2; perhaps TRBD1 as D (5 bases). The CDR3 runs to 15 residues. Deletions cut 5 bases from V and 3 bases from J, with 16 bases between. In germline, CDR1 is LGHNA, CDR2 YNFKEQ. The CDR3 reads CASSLGDLGDYGYTF. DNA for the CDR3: TGTGCCAGCAGCTTGGGGGACCTGGGGGACTATGGCTACACCTTC.

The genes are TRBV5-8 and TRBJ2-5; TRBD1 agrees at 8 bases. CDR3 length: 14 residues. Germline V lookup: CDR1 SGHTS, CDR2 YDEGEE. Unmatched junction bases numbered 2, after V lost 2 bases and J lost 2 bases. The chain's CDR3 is CASSFYRGQETQYF. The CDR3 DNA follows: TGTGCCAGCAGCTTTTACAGGGGGCAAGAGACCCAGTACTTC. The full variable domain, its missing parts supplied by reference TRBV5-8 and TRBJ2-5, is EAGVTQSPTHLIKTRGQQATLRCSPISGHTSVYWYQQALGLGLQFLLWYDEGEERNRGNFPPRFSGRQFPNYSSELNVNALELEDSALYLCASSFYRGQETQYFGPGTRLLVL.

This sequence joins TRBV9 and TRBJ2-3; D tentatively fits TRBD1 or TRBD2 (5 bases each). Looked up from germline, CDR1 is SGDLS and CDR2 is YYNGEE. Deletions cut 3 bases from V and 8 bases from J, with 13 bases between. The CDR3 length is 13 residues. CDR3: CASSAGPEGTQYF. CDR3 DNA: TGTGCCAGCAGCGCGGGACCCGAGGGTACGCAGTATTTT.

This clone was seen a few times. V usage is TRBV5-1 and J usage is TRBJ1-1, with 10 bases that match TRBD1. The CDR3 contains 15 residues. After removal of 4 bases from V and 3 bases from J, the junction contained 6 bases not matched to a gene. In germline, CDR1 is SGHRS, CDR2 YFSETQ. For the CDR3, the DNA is TGCGCCAGCAGCCAAGACAGGGGGCGGGACACTGAAGCTTTCTTT. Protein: CASSQDRGRDTEAFF.

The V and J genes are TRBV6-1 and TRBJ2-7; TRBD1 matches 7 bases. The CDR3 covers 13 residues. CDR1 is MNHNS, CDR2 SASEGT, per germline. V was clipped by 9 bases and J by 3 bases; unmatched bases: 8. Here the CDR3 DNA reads TGTGCCAGTAGGGGGCTAGGCCTCTACGAGCAGTACTTC. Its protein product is CASRGLGLYEQYF.

The chain's CDR3 is CASSLVRSLGEQYF. CDR3 sequence (DNA): TGTGCCAGCAGCTTAGTCAGGTCCCTAGGGGAGCAGTACTTC. The chain links TRBV7-2 to TRBJ2-7; D gene ambiguous. Trimming took off 1 base at V and 7 bases at J, with 14 bases between the two ends. Germline V gives CDR1 SGHTA, CDR2 FQGNSA. The CDR3 is 14 amino acids.

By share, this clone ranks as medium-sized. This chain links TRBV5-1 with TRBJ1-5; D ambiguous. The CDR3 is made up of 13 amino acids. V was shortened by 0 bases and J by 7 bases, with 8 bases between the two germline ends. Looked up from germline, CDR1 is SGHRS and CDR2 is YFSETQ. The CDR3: CASSLEGLQPQHF. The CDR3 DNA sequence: TGCGCCAGCAGCTTGGAAGGACTGCAGCCCCAGCATTTT.

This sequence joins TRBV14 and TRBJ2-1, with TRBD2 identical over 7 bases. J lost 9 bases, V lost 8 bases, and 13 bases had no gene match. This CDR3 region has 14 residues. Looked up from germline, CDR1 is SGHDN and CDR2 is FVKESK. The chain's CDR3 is CASRRQGGSSEQFF. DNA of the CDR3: TGTGCCAGCCGACGGCAGGGAGGGAGCAGTGAGCAGTTCTTC.

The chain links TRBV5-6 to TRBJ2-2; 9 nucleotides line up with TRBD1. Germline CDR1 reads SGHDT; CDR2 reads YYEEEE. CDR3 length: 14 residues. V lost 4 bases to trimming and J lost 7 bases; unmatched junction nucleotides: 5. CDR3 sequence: CASSVGQGGGELFF. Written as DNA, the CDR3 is TGTGCCAGCAGCGTGGGACAGGGTGGCGGGGAGCTGTTTTTT. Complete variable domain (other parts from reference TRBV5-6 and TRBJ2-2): DAGVTQSPTHLIKTRGQQVTLRCSPKSGHDTVSWYQQALGQGPQFIFQYYEEEERQRGNFPDRFSGHQFPNYSSELNVNALLLGDSALYLCASSVGQGGGELFFGEGSRLTVL.

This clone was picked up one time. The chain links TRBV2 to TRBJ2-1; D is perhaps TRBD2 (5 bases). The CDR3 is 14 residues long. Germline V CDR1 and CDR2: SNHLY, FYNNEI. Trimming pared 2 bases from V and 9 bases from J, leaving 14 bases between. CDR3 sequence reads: CASSESASIPEQFF. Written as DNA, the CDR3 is TGTGCCAGCAGTGAATCGGCTAGCATACCTGAGCAGTTCTTC.

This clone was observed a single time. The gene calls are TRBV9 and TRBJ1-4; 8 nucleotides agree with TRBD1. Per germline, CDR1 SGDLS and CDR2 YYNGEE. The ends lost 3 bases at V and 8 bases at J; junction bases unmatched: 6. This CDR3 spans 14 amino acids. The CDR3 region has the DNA TGTGCCAGCAGCGCGCAGGGGGCGGCCGAAAAACTGTTTTTT. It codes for CASSAQGAAEKLFF.

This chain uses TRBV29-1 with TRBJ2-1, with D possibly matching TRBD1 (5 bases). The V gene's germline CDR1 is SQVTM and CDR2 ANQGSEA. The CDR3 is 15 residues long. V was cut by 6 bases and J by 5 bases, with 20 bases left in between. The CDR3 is CSVDIQPPFDNEQFF. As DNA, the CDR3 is TGCAGCGTGGACATCCAACCACCCTTTGACAATGAGCAGTTCTTC.

The CDR3 here is CAISFGGYNEQFF. The DNA of the CDR3 is TGTGCCATCAGTTTCGGAGGGTACAATGAGCAGTTCTTC. The chain joins TRBV10-3 to TRBJ2-1, with D possibly being TRBD2 (6 bases). The CDR3 runs to 13 residues. CDR1 is ENHRY, CDR2 SYGVKD, per germline. V lost 5 bases and J lost 4, with 9 bases in between.

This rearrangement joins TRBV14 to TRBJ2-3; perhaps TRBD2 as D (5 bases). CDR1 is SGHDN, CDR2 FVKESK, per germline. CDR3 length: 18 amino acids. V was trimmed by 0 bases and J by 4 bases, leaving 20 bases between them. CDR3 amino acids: CASSQDNYREYGSDTQYF. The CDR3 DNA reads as TGTGCCAGCAGCCAAGACAATTACCGGGAATACGGGTCAGATACGCAGTATTTT.

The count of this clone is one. This CDR3 reads CASSQIKDSGYTF. CDR3 coding DNA: TGTGCCAGCAGTCAAATCAAAGACTCAGGCTACACCTTC. The rearrangement links TRBV6-5 to TRBJ1-2; D not resolved. The germline CDR1 and CDR2 sequences are MNHEY and SVGAGI. V gave up 5 bases and J gave up 8 bases, with 15 bases separating them. This CDR3 is 13 amino acids long.

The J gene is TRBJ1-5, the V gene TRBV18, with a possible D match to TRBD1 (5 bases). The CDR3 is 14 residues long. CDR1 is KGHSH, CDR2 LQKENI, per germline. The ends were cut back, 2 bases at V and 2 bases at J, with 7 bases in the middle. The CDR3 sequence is CASSPDSGNQPQHF. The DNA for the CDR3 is TGTGCCAGCTCACCAGACAGTGGCAATCAGCCCCAGCATTTT.

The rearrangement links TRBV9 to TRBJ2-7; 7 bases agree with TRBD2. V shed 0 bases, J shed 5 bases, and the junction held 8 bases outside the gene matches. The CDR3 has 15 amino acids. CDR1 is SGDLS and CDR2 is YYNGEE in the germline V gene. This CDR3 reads CASSVGQGGWDEQYF. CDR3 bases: TGTGCCAGCAGCGTAGGTCAGGGAGGGTGGGACGAGCAGTACTTC.

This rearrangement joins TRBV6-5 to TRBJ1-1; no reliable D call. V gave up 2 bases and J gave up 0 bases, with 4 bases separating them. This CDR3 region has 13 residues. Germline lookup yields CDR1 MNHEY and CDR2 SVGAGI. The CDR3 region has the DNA TGTGCCAGCAGTTACCTTATGAACACTGAAGCTTTCTTT. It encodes CASSYLMNTEAFF.

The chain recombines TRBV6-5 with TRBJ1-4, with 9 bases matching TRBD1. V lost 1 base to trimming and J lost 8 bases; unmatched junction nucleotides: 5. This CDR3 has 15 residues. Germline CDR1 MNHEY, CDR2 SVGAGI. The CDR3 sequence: CASSYLGQGGEKLFF. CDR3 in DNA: TGTGCCAGCAGTTACTTGGGACAGGGTGGCGAAAAACTGTTTTTT.